This record concerns one T cell receptor beta chain sequence. Its antigen is unknown. Produced via immunoSEQ multiplex PCR; TCRdb's table is partial and in-frame only. The table has 15,000 or so clones, around 83% seen once; the top ten hold about 0.95%. The record originates from a study of monozygotic twins with cystic fibrosis. Findings and caveats of the study: Nucleotide-identical clonotype sharing was significantly higher within monozygotic CF twin pairs than between unrelated CF individuals.

J lost 4 bases, V lost 7 bases, and 11 bases had no gene match. Germline loops: CDR1 MDHEN, CDR2 SYDVKM. The CDR3 runs to 16 residues. The rearrangement joins TRBV28 to TRBJ1-3; TRBD1 aligns across 9 bases. Sequenced input: blood. The sequence was obtained from a boy younger than 18 with cystic fibrosis. In nucleotides, the CDR3 is TGTGCCAGCATATGGACAGGGGAAAGGAGAGGAAACACCATATATTTT. Amino acids: CASIWTGERRGNTIYF. The full variable domain, its missing parts supplied by reference TRBV28 and TRBJ1-3, is DVKVTQSSRYLVKRTGEKVFLECVQDMDHENMFWYRQDPGLGLRLIYFSYDVKMKEKGDIPEGYSVSREKKERFSLILESASTNQTSMYLCASIWTGERRGNTIYFGEGSWLTVV.